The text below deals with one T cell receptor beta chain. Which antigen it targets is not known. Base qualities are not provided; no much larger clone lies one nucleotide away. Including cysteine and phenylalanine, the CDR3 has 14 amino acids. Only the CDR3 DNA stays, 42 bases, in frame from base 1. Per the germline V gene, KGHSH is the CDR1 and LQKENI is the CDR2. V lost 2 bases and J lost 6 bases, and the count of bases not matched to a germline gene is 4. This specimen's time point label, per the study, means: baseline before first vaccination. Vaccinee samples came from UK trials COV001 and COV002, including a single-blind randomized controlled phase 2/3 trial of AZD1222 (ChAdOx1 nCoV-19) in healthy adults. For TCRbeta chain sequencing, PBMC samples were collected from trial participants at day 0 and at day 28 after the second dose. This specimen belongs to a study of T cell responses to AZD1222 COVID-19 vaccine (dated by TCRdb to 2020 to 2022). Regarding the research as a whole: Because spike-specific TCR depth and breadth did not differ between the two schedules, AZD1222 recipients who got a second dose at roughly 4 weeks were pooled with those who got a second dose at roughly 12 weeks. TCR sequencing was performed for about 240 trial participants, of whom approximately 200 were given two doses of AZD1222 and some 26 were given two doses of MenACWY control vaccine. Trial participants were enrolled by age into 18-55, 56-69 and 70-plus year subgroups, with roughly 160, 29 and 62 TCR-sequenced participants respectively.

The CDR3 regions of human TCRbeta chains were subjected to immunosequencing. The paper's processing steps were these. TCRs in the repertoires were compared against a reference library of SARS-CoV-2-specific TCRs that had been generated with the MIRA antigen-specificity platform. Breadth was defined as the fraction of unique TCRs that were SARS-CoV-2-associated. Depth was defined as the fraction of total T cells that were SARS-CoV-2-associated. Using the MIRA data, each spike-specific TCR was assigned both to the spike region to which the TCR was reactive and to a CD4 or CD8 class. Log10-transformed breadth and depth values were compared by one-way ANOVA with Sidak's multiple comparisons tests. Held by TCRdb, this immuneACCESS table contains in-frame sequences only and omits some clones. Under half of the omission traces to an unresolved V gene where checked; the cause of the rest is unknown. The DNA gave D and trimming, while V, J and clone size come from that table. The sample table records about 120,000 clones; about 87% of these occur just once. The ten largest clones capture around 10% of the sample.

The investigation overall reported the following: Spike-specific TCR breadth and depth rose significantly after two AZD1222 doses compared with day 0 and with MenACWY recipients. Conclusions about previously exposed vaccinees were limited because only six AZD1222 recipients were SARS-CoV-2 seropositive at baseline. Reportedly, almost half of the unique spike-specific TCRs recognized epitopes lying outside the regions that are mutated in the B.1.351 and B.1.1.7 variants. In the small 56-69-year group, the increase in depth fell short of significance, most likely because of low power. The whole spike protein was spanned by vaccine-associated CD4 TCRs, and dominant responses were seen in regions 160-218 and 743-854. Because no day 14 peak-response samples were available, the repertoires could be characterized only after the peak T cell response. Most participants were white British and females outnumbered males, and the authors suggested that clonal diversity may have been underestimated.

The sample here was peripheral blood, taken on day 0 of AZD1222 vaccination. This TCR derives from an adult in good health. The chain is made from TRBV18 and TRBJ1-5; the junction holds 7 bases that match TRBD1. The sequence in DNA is TGTGCCAGCTCACCAATGCCAGGGGGTCAGCCCCAGCATTTT. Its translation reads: CASSPMPGGQPQHF.